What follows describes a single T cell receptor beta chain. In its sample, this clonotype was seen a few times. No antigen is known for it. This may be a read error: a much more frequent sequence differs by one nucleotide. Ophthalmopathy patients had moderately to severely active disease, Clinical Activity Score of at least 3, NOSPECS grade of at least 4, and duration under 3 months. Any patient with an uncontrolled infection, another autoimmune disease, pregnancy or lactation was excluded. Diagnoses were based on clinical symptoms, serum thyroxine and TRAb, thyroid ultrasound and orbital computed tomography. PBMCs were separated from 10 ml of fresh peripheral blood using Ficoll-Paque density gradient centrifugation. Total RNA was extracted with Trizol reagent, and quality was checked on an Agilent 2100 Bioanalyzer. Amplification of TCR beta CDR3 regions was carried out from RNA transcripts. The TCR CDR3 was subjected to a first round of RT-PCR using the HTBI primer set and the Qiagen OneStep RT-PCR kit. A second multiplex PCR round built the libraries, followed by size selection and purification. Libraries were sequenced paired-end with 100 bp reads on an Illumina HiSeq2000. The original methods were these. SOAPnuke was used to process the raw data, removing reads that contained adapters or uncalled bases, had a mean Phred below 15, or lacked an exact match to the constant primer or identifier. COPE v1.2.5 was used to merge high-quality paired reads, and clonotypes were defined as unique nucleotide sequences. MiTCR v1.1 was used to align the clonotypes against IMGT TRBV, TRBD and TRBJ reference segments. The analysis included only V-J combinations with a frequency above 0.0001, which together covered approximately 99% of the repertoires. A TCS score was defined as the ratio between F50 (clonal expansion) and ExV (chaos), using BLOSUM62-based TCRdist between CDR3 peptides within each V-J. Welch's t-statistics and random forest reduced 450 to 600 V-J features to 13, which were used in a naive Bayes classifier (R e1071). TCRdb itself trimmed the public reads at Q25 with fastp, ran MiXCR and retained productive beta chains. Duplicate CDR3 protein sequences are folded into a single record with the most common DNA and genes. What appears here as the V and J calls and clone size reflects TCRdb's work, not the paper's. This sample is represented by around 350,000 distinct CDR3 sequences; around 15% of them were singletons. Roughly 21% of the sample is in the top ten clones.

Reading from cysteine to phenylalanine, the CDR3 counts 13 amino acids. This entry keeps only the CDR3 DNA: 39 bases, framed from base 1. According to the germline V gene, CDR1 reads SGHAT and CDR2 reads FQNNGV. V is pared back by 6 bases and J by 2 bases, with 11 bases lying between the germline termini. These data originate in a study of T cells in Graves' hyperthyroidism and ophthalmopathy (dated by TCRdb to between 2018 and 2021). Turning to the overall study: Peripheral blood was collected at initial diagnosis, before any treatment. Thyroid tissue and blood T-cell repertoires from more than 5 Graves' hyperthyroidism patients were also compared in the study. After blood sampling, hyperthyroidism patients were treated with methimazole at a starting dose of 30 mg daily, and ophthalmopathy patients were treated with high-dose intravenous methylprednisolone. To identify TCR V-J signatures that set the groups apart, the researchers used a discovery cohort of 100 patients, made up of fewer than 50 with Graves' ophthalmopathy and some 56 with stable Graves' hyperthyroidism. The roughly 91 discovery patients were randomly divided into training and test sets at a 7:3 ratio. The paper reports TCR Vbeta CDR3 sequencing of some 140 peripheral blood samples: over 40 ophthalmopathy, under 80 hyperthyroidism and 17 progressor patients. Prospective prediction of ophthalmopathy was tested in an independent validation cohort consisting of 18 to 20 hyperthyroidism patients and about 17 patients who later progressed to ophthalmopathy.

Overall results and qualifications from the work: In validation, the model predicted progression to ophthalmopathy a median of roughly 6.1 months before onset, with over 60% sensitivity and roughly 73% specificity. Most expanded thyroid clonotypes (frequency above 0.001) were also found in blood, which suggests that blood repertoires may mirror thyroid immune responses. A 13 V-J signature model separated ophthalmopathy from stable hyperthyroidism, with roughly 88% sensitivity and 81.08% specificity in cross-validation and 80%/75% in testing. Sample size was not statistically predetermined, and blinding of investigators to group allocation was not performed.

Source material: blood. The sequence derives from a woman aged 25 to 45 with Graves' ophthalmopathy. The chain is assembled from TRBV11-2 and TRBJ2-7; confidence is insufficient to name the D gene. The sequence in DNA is TGTGCCAGCAGGGCAGGCCCAGCCTACGAGCAGTACTTC. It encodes CASRAGPAYEQYF. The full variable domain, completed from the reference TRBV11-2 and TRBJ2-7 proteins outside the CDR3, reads EAGVAQSPRYKIIEKRQSVAFWCNPISGHATLYWYQQILGQGPKLLIQFQNNGVVDDSQLPKDRFSAERLKGVDSTLKIQPAKLEDSAVYLCASRAGPAYEQYFGPGTRLTVT.